What follows are 14 T cell receptor beta chains derived from one specimen sequenced in a study of blood T cell repertoires in COVID-19. TCRdb's table, derived via immunoSEQ multiplex PCR, lists solely in-frame clones and lacks some. The data show 350,000 or so clones, over 75% seen once. The sequencing input was PBMCs or T cells enriched from blood (not recorded which). Receptors were obtained from a woman between 25 and 40 years old who had recovered from COVID-19.

The chain couples TRBV11-2 to TRBJ2-5, with TRBD2 matching over 8 bases. Per the germline V gene, CDR1 is SGHAT and CDR2 is FQNNGV. Germline trimming cut 6 bases from V and 5 bases from J; bases unmatched to any gene: 11. The CDR3 is 15 residues long. CDR3 loop: CASRGPTAGVETQYF. CDR3 nucleotides: TGTGCCAGCAGGGGCCCTACAGCGGGGGTCGAGACCCAGTACTTC.

The gene calls are TRBV4-2 and TRBJ1-2; the match to TRBD1 covers 7 bases. The CDR3 is made up of 15 amino acids. V lost 1 base and J lost 2; bases outside the gene matches: 4. From germline, CDR1 is LGHNA and CDR2 YNFKEQ. The CDR3 DNA sequence: TGTGCCAGCAGCCAAGGCGGGACAGTCAACTATGGCTACACCTTC. This codes for CASSQGGTVNYGYTF.

This clone was detected a few times. This sequence joins TRBV7-8 and TRBJ2-2; D is ambiguous. The CDR3 length is 17 residues. The V end was cut by 7 bases, the J end by 0 bases, with 18 bases between. Looked up from germline, CDR1 is SGHVS and CDR2 is FQNEAQ. The CDR3 sequence is CASTLEAARTNTGELFF. The CDR3 bases are TGTGCCAGCACCCTAGAGGCGGCCAGAACGAACACCGGGGAGCTGTTTTTT. The full variable domain, in which reference TRBV7-8 and TRBJ2-2 provide the parts outside the CDR3, is GAGVSQSPRYKVAKRGQDVALRCDPISGHVSLFWYQQALGQGPEFLTYFQNEAQLDKSGLPSDRFFAERPEGSVSTLKIQRTQQEDSAVYLCASTLEAARTNTGELFFGEGSRLTVL.

In nucleotides, the CDR3 is TGTGCCAGCACTAGGGGGTCCTCTGGGGCCAACGTCCTGACTTTC. Encoded protein: CASTRGSSGANVLTF. The rearrangement uses TRBV7-8 and TRBJ2-6, with D perhaps matching TRBD1 (6 bases). The length of the CDR3 is 15 residues. Between the trimmed V and J ends, which lost 7 bases and 0 bases, there was a span of 10 bases. Per the germline V gene, CDR1 is SGHVS and CDR2 is FQNEAQ.

The genes are TRBV6-5 and TRBJ2-7; 8 bases fit TRBD1. The V gene end was trimmed by 2 bases and the J gene end by 7 bases; junction bases not matched to a gene: 10. The CDR3 is made up of 15 amino acids. Germline values: CDR1 MNHEY, CDR2 SVGAGI. The CDR3 spells CASSYVDRAPTEQYF. As DNA, the CDR3 is TGTGCCAGCAGTTACGTGGACAGGGCACCTACGGAGCAGTACTTC.

In DNA, the CDR3 is TGTGCCAGCAGTTCCGGACAGCCGAATTCACCCCTCCACTTT. Its translation is CASSSGQPNSPLHF. The chain recombines TRBV28 with TRBJ1-6; possibly TRBD1 for D (6 bases). V was cut by 4 bases and J by 7 bases, with 11 bases left in between. CDR1 is MDHEN and CDR2 is SYDVKM in the germline V gene. The CDR3 loop spans 14 amino acids. Variable domain in full (rest from reference TRBV28 and TRBJ1-6): DVKVTQSSRYLVKRTGEKVFLECVQDMDHENMFWYRQDPGLGLRLIYFSYDVKMKEKGDIPEGYSVSREKKERFSLILESASTNQTSMYLCASSSGQPNSPLHFGNGTRLTVT.

This clone was counted once. The chain is built from TRBV30 and TRBJ2-5, with TRBD1 matching over 8 bases. The CDR3 contains 15 residues. Trimming cost V 4 bases and J 5 bases; bases outside gene matches: 12. Germline assignment: CDR1 GTSNPN and CDR2 SVGIG (reference sequence). The CDR3: CAWTPRGHPRETQYF. The CDR3 DNA is TGTGCCTGGACCCCCAGGGGGCACCCGAGGGAGACCCAGTACTTC. The variable domain in full, with the rest retrieved from reference TRBV30 and TRBJ2-5, is SQTIHQWPATLVQPVGSPLSLECTVEGTSNPNLYWYRQAAGRGLQLLFYSVGIGQISSEVPQNLSASRPQDRQFILSSKKLLLSDSGFYLCAWTPRGHPRETQYFGPGTRLLVL.

This clone was observed a single time. V gene TRBV30 combines with J gene TRBJ1-2, with 8 bases lining up with TRBD1. Germline V CDR1 and CDR2: GTSNPN, SVGIG (reference sequence). The CDR3 runs 11 residues. The ends lost 5 bases at V and 8 bases at J; junction bases unmatched: 4. The CDR3, as DNA: TGTGCCTGGCAGGACAGGGAAGGCTACACCTTC. Protein: CAWQDREGYTF.

The rearrangement joins TRBV11-3 to TRBJ1-3, with D unresolved. Germline CDR1 SGHNT, CDR2 YENEEA. The CDR3 runs 19 residues. Deletions cut 5 bases from V and 0 bases from J, with 23 bases between. CDR3 sequence reads: CASSLLLRDGFRSGNTIYF. As DNA, the CDR3 is TGTGCCAGCAGCCTACTCCTACGAGACGGGTTCCGCTCTGGAAACACCATATATTTT.

The chain combines TRBV2 with TRBJ1-1; D not resolved. The CDR3 is made up of 12 amino acids. The germline V gene encodes CDR1 SNHLY and CDR2 FYNNEI. The ends were cut back, 1 base at V and 6 bases at J, with 6 bases in the middle. CDR3 residues: CASSEVVAEAFF. The DNA for the CDR3 is TGTGCCAGCAGTGAAGTAGTAGCTGAAGCTTTCTTT. Full variable domain (remainder filled in from reference TRBV2 and TRBJ1-1): EPEVTQTPSHQVTQMGQEVILRCVPISNHLYFYWYRQILGQKVEFLVSFYNNEISEKSEIFDDQFSVERPDGSNFTLKIRSTKLEDSAMYFCASSEVVAEAFFGQGTRLTVV.

The chain has TRBV9 and TRBJ2-3; 8 nucleotides align to TRBD2. Trimming cost V 3 bases and J 7 bases; bases outside gene matches: 7. Per germline, CDR1 SGDLS and CDR2 YYNGEE. The CDR3 is 14 residues long. The CDR3 protein is CASSAGLGVYTQYF. The CDR3, as DNA: TGTGCCAGCAGCGCGGGACTAGGTGTGTATACGCAGTATTTT.

This chain connects TRBV10-1 to TRBJ1-5; D is possibly TRBD1 (5 bases). Germline CDR1 reads WNHNN; CDR2 reads SYGVQD (reference sequence). The CDR3 extends over 19 amino acids. Trimming removed 2 bases at V and 0 bases at J, with 20 bases between. In DNA, the CDR3 is TGCGCCAGCAGTGAGCTGACAGCCCACGTCCTCTATAGCAATCAGCCCCAGCATTTT. It is translated as CASSELTAHVLYSNQPQHF.

As concerns this clone: A read error may produce the germline difference seen at one junction end. CDR3 protein: CARSLRGGADTQYF. The CDR3 nucleotides read TGCGCCCGCAGCTTGCGGGGGGGGGCAGATACGCAGTATTTT. The V and J genes are TRBV5-1 and TRBJ2-3, with TRBD2 matching 9 bases. Germline loops: CDR1 SGHRS, CDR2 YFSETQ. CDR3 length equals 14 residues.

The chain combines TRBV28 with TRBJ1-5; D gene uncertain. CDR1 is MDHEN, CDR2 SYDVKM, per germline. V shed 3 bases and J shed 6 bases, with 15 bases lying between them. CDR3 length equals 15 residues. The CDR3 reads CASSFPDTPRQPQHF. Here the CDR3 DNA reads TGTGCCAGCAGTTTCCCCGACACTCCTCGTCAGCCCCAGCATTTT.